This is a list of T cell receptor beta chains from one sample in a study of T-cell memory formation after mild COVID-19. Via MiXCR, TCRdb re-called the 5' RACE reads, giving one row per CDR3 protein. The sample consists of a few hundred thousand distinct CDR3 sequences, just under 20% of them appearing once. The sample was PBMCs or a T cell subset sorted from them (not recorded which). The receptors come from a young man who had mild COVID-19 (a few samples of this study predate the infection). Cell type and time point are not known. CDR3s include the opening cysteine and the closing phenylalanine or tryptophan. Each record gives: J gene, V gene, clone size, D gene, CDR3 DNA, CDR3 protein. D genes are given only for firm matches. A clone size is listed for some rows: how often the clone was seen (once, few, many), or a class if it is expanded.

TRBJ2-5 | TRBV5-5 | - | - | TGTGCCAGCAGCTTGTTTGGTCCGGGCGCGGAGACCCAGTACTTC | CASSLFGPGAETQYF
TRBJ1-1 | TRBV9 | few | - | TGTGCCAGCAGCCCCCGACAGACGAACACTGAAGCTTTCTTT | CASSPRQTNTEAFF
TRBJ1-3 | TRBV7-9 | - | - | TGTGCCAGCAGCTTAAGGCCAGGGGTTAATGGAAACACCATATATTTT | CASSLRPGVNGNTIYF
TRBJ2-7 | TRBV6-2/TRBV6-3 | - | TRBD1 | TGTGCCAGCAGAAGGGGGACAGGGATTTACGAGCAGTACTTC | CASRRGTGIYEQYF
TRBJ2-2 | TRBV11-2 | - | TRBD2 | TGTGCCAGCAGCTTAGGGATTGGGATACTAGCGGGGGGGACCAACACCGGGGAGCTGTTTTTT | CASSLGIGILAGGTNTGELFF
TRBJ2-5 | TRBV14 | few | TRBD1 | TGTGCCAGCAGCCAAGAGGGGCTCAAGAGACTTCTGAAGGACAGGGCGAGCGAGACCCAGTACTTC | CASSQEGLKRLLKDRASETQYF
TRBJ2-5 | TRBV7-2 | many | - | TGTGCCAGCAGCTTGGCCGGGAGAGAGACCCAGTACTTC | CASSLAGRETQYF
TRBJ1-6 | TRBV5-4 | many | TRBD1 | TGTGCCAGCAGCTTGAACAGGGGCGCGAAACCCCTCCACTTT | CASSLNRGAKPLHF
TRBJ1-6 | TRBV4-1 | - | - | TGCGCCAGCAGCCAAGTTCAGGGGCAGGACTCACCCCTCCACTTT | CASSQVQGQDSPLHF
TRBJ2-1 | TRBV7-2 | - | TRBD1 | TGTGCCAGCAGCTGGGGCGGACTGACAGGGGATGAGCAGTTCTTC | CASSWGGLTGDEQFF
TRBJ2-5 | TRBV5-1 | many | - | TGCGCCAGCAGCACCGGTCGTATTGGGGTGGAGACCCAGTACTTC | CASSTGRIGVETQYF
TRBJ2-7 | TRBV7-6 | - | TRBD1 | TGTGCCAGCAGCCGTTCAGGGGGCCCAACCTACGAGCAGTACTTC | CASSRSGGPTYEQYF
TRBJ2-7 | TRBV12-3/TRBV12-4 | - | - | TGTGCCAGCAGTTCGCCGGGGACCGCTGGGGATTACGAGCAGTACTTC | CASSSPGTAGDYEQYF
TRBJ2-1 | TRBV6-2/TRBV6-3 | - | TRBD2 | TGTGCCAGCACCACCCCCCGGGGAGGGGAGAGCAATGAGCAGTTCTTC | CASTTPRGGESNEQFF
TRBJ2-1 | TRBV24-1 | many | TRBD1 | TGTGCCACCAGTGATGGGGACAGGGCGGATGAGCAGTTCTTC | CATSDGDRADEQFF
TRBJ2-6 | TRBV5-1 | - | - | TGCGCCAGCAGAGTTGCCTCTGGGGCCAACGTCCTGACTTTC | CASRVASGANVLTF
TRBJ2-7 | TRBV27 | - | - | TGTGCCAGCAGGGGCAGGGGCTCCGAGCAGTACTTC | CASRGRGSEQYF
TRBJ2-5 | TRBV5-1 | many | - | TGCGCCAGTTTCAGGGAGATGGAGACCCAGTACTTC | CASFREMETQYF
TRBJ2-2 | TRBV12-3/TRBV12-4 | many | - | TGTGCCAGCAGTTTATGGGACACCGGGGAGCTGTTTTTT | CASSLWDTGELFF
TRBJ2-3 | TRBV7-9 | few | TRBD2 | TGTGCCAGCAGCTCTCGGCTAGCGGCGAGCACAGATACGCAGTATTTT | CASSSRLAASTDTQYF
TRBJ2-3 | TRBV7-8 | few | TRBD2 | TGTGCCAGCAGCTCCAGACTAGCGGGGGGCGTCACAGATACGCAGTATTTT | CASSSRLAGGVTDTQYF
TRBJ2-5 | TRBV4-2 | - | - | TGTGCCAGCAGCCCTCGGAAAGGACGGGAGACCCAGTACTTC | CASSPRKGRETQYF
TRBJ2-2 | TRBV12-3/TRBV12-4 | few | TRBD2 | TGTGCCAGCAGTTCTCGGACTAGCGGGGGGTGGAGCACCGGGGAGCTGTTTTTT | CASSSRTSGGWSTGELFF
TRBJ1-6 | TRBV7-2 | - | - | TGTGCCACCCCACAAGGGAACGGTGGAAATTCACCCCTCCACTTT | CATPQGNGGNSPLHF
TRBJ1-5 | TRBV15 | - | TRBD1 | TGTGCCACCAGCAGAGGGTCCGGGACAGGGGCGAATCAGCCCCAGCATTTT | CATSRGSGTGANQPQHF
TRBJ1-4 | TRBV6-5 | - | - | TGTGCCAGCAGTTACTCGGACCGTCACAATGAAAAACTGTTTTTT | CASSYSDRHNEKLFF
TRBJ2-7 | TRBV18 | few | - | TGTGCCAGCTCACCAGGGCAGGGAAGCCCCTACGAGCAGTACTTC | CASSPGQGSPYEQYF
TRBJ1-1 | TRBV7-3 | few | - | TGTGCCAGCAGCTCCCGGACGATATCACCCCGAGCTTTCTTT | CASSSRTISPRAFF
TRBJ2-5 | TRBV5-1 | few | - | TGCGCCAGCAGAGCGAAAGGGGAAGAGACCCAGTACTTC | CASRAKGEETQYF
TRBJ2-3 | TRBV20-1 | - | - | TGCAGTGCTAGGGCCGACACAGAGGGCACAGATACGCAGTATTTT | CSARADTEGTDTQYF
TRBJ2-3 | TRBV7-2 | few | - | TGTGCCAGCAGCTGGGCGGGTGTGGGTAGCACAGATACGCAGTATTTT | CASSWAGVGSTDTQYF
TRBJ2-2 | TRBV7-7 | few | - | TGTGCTAGCAGCACGACAACCGGCACGAACACCGGGGAGCTGTTTTTT | CASSTTTGTNTGELFF
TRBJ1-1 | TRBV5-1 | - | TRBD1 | TGCGCCAGCAGCAAGGGACAGTTGAACACTGAAGCTTTCTTT | CASSKGQLNTEAFF
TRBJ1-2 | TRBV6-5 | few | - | TGTGCCAGCAGTTTACCCGACAGGCGATGGGGCTACACCTTC | CASSLPDRRWGYTF
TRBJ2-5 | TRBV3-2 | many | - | TGTGCCAGCAGCCGCGTAGTCGCGGAGACCCAGTACTTC | CASSRVVAETQYF
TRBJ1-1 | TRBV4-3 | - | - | TGCGCCAGCAGCCAAGATGGGGGGAGGGAAGCTTTCTTT | CASSQDGGREAFF